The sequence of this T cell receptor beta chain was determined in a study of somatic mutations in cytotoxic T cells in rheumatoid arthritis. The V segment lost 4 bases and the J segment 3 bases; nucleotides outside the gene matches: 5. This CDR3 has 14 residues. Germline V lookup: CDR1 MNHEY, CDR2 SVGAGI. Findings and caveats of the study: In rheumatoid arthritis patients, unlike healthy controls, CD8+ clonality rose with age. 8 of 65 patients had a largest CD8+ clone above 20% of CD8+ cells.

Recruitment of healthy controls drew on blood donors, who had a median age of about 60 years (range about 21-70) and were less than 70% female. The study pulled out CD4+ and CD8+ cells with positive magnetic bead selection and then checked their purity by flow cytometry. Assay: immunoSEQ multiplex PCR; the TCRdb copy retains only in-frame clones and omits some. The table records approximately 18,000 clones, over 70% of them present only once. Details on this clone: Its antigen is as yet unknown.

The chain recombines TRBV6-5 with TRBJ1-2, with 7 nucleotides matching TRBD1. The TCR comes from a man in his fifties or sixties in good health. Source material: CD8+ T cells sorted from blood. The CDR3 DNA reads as TGTGCCAGCAGTTCCACCGACAGGGACTATGGCTACACCTTC. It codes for CASSSTDRDYGYTF.